The T cell receptor beta chain under discussion was sequenced for a study of T cells in localized non-small cell lung cancer. Trimming took 3 bases from V and 8 from J; bases not matched to a gene: 7. The germline CDR1 and CDR2 sequences are MNHEY and SMNVEV (reference sequence). The CDR3 covers 16 residues. Some clones are missing from TCRdb's copy, which holds only in-frame ones; the method was immunoSEQ multiplex PCR. The sample holds about 41,000 clones, about 88% seen once. The chain couples TRBV27 to TRBJ2-1; 13 bases fit TRBD2. The sample in question was peripheral blood, obtained before any cancer treatment. This clonotype was sampled from a woman between 18 and 55 years old with stage III lung adenocarcinoma. The CDR3 region has the DNA TGTGCCAGCAGTTTGATACTAGCGGGGGGGCAACATGAGCAGTTCTTC. It encodes CASSLILAGGQHEQFF.